The source of this T cell receptor (beta chain) is a study of regulatory T cells in long-lasting Graves disease listed by TCRdb under 2021. Background for the entire study: Persistent Graves' disease was defined as antithyroid drug treatment for over 5 years with persistently positive TSH receptor autoantibodies. Persistent Graves' disease patients were compared with newly diagnosed Graves' disease patients by peripheral blood TCR sequencing and RNA sequencing. The study took place in China and was registered as a clinical trial. A total of 35 or so samples were covered by TCR sequencing, comprising about 13 persistent and around 20 newly diagnosed Graves' disease patients. Antithyroid drugs had been taken for approximately 9.7 years on average by persistent Graves' disease patients in the clinical cohort.

This clonotype was seen a handful of times. Which antigen it targets is not known. This clone may be a read error of a much larger clone one base away. Broader findings and caveats from the paper: A larger number of public clonotypes was shared among persistent patients (2,741) than among newly diagnosed patients (around 970). The small sample size was acknowledged by the authors as a limitation that may reduce accuracy. Persistent disease showed preferential use of TRBV28, TRBJ1-2 and TRBJ2-5, whereas newly diagnosed disease favored TRBV20-1 and TRBJ2-1. Sequencing and analysis were limited to the TCR beta chain. Peripheral blood alone was examined, since thyroid tissue, which constituted the primary lesion, could not be accessed. Lower TCR Shannon entropy and fewer highly expanded clones were observed in persistent Graves' disease patients than in newly diagnosed patients, which suggested clonal expansion.

Library construction relied on multiplex PCR. The sequencer was an Illumina HiSeq 4000. TCR beta libraries were built with iRepertoire HTBI primers and Arm-PCR amplification of CDR3 regions. Before sequencing, the PCR products underwent gel purification. Per the authors' processing: A total of roughly 67 TRBV and 14 TRBJ segments were identified across samples and were used for gene usage analysis of CDR3 amino acid clonotypes. Filtered high-quality paired reads were merged into contigs using COPE and FqMerger. BLAST was used to align contigs to the IMGT TRBV, TRBD and TRBJ reference genes, and CDR3 was defined following IMGT. Highly expanded clones were defined as clonotypes with a frequency above 0.1%. Repertoire diversity was measured by Shannon entropy, and V-J evenness by the Gini coefficient. A clonotype was considered public if more than one individual shared it. TCRdb redid the processing of the public reads, applying fastp at Q25 and MiXCR, and retained in-frame beta chains. Identical CDR3 proteins give one entry, which carries the most common genes and DNA. In this record, the V and J calls reflect TCRdb's handling and not the investigators' own analysis. The sample table lists 650,000 to 700,000 distinct CDR3 sequences, 30% of them with a count of one. Roughly 46% of the sample belongs to the ten largest clones.

The time point label, as the study defines it: persistent/refractory GD, antithyroid drugs over 5 years with positive TRAb. For both TCR sequencing and RNA sequencing, RNA was extracted from PBMCs in TRIzol. Graves' disease was diagnosed according to American Thyroid Association guidelines. Recruitment of patients was carried out at an endocrinology department in Xi'an, China. Each patient gave about 9.1 milliliters of peripheral blood, collected in an EDTA anticoagulant tube. Ficoll Paque Plus density gradient separation was used to isolate PBMCs, and no further T cell sorting was done. RNA quality was checked with an Agilent 2100 Bioanalyzer and agarose gel, and concentration with a NanoDrop 2000. Deletion took 4 bases off V and 1 base off J, with a span of 7 bases between the germline ends. According to the germline V gene, CDR1 reads ENHRY and CDR2 reads SYGVKD. The CDR3, cysteine through phenylalanine, is 13 amino acids long. Kept here is only the CDR3 DNA, which spans 39 bases and is read in frame from base 1.

This clonotype was obtained from a female donor with Graves disease. This specimen consisted of peripheral blood mononuclear cells (PBMCs), obtained when the disease was refractory, from a patient treated with antithyroid drugs. This chain joins TRBV10-3 to TRBJ1-1; TRBD1 is a weak D gene call, 5 bases matching. Here the CDR3 is given as CAISGQRNTEAFF. The DNA reads TGTGCCATCAGTGGACAGAGGAACACTGAAGCTTTCTTT.